Below, 27 T cell receptor beta chains from the same sample are listed, as sequenced in a study of cytomegalovirus exposure and HLA in healthy donors. This PCR relied on a set of 60 Vbeta primers and 13 Jbeta primers. The repertoire was sequenced with immunoSEQ multiplex PCR; TCRdb's copy has only in-frame clones and lacks some. The profile shows roughly 80,000 clones, 74% of them singletons. Sequenced sample: PBMCs. These receptors came from a woman in her forties or fifties in good health and CMV-seropositive.

The chain recombines TRBV30 with TRBJ1-1, with TRBD1 identical over 7 bases. V gave up 0 bases and J gave up 0 bases; unmatched junction bases: 4. The CDR3 length is 15 residues. Germline CDR1 is GTSNPN and CDR2 is SVGIG (reference sequence). The CDR3 is CAWSVGTAMNTEAFF. The CDR3 DNA reads as TGTGCCTGGAGTGTGGGGACAGCCATGAACACTGAAGCTTTCTTT.

The chain employs TRBV11-3 and TRBJ2-1, with 13 bases identical to TRBD2. V trimming: 5 bases; J trimming: 8 bases; junction bases outside the gene matches: 6. Germline loops: CDR1 SGHNT, CDR2 YENEEA. This CDR3 region has 15 residues. The CDR3 is CASSPGLAGVYEQFF. The CDR3, as DNA: TGTGCCAGCAGCCCTGGACTAGCGGGAGTCTATGAGCAGTTCTTC.

This clone has only a few counts. J is TRBJ2-3 and V is TRBV28; 11 positions agree with TRBD2. Germline V CDR1 and CDR2: MDHEN, SYDVKM. V shed 3 bases, J shed 3 bases, and the junction held 8 bases outside the gene matches. This CDR3 comprises 17 residues. The CDR3 is CASSFRSGLAVTDTQYF. DNA of the CDR3: TGTGCCAGCAGTTTTAGGTCGGGACTAGCGGTAACAGATACGCAGTATTTT.

This chain links TRBV19 with TRBJ2-2, with D unresolved. The V end lost 3 bases, the J end lost 7 bases, and 9 bases lay between the germline ends. The germline V gene has CDR1 LNHDA and CDR2 SQIVND (reference sequence). CDR3 length: 13 amino acids. The CDR3 loop reads CASSISQVGELFF. The CDR3 DNA reads as TGTGCCAGTAGTATTTCCCAGGTCGGGGAGCTGTTTTTT. The entire variable domain, with the rest obtained from reference TRBV19 and TRBJ2-2, is as follows: DGGITQSPKYLFRKEGQNVTLSCEQNLNHDAMYWYRQDPGQGLRLIYYSQIVNDFQKGDIAEGYSVSREKKESFPLTVTSAQKNPTAFYLCASSISQVGELFFGEGSRLTVL.

This chain connects TRBV2 to TRBJ2-1, with a tentative D call TRBD2 (6 bases). The CDR3 length is 17 residues. V was clipped by 6 bases and J by 0 bases, with 18 bases between them. Germline CDR1 SNHLY, CDR2 FYNNEI. Here the CDR3 DNA reads TGTGCCAGCAGGAAGGGGCTAGCGCAAAGCTCCTACAATGAGCAGTTCTTC. Its translation: CASRKGLAQSSYNEQFF. Drawing the rest from reference TRBV2 and TRBJ2-1, the complete variable domain is EPEVTQTPSHQVTQMGQEVILRCVPISNHLYFYWYRQILGQKVEFLVSFYNNEISEKSEIFDDQFSVERPDGSNFTLKIRSTKLEDSAMYFCASRKGLAQSSYNEQFFGPGTRLTVL.

V usage is TRBV15 and J usage is TRBJ2-3, with 11 bases fitting TRBD2. This CDR3 spans 16 amino acids. Germline V gene sequence: CDR1 LNHNV, CDR2 YYDKDF (reference sequence). V was pared by 1 base and J by 0 bases, with 0 bases of the junction left unmatched. The CDR3, as DNA: TGTGCCACCAGCAGAGGGACTAGCGGGAGCACAGATACGCAGTATTTT. Protein: CATSRGTSGSTDTQYF.

The rearrangement uses TRBV5-1 and TRBJ1-1, with 8 bases identical to TRBD1. The CDR3 sequence is 17 residues long. With 5 bases clipped from V and 2 bases from J, the junction kept 14 bases outside the gene matches. Germline V gene lookup returns CDR1 SGHRS and CDR2 YFSETQ. In DNA, the CDR3 is TGCGCCAGCAGGACAGGGGATCTCCCAACCAGCAACACTGAAGCTTTCTTT. This encodes CASRTGDLPTSNTEAFF. Combining the CDR3 with reference TRBV5-1 and TRBJ1-1 gives the whole variable domain KAGVTQTPRYLIKTRGQQVTLSCSPISGHRSVSWYQQTPGQGLQFLFEYFSETQRNKGNFPGRFSGRQFSNSRSEMNVSTLELGDSALYLCASRTGDLPTSNTEAFFGQGTRLTVV.

The V and J genes are TRBV15 and TRBJ1-5, with TRBD1 identical over 8 bases. The V and J ends lost 3 bases and 4 bases, in that order; junction bases with no gene match: 5. CDR3 length equals 15 residues. From germline, CDR1 is LNHNV and CDR2 YYDKDF (reference sequence). CDR3 sequence (DNA): TGTGCCACCAGCAGCCGCAGGACAGGGAATCAGCCCCAGCATTTT. Protein product: CATSSRRTGNQPQHF.

The rearrangement uses TRBV29-1 and TRBJ1-2, with a possible D match to TRBD1 (6 bases). This CDR3 region has 13 residues. V was shortened by 2 bases and J by 4 bases, with 11 bases between the two germline ends. Germline V gives CDR1 SQVTM, CDR2 ANQGSEA. CDR3 in amino acids: CSVEPRGTYGYTF. The CDR3, as DNA: TGCAGCGTTGAACCCAGGGGAACCTATGGCTACACCTTC. Full variable domain (rest looked up from reference TRBV29-1 and TRBJ1-2): SAVISQKPSRDICQRGTSLTIQCQVDSQVTMMFWYRQQPGQSLTLIATANQGSEATYESGFVIDKFPISRPNLTFSTLTVSNMSPEDSSIYLCSVEPRGTYGYTFGSGTRLTVV.

The V call is TRBV30, the J call TRBJ2-1, with 7 bases fitting TRBD2. The J segment lost 4 bases and the V segment lost 5 bases, leaving 5 bases of the junction unmatched. The CDR3 sequence is 13 residues long. Germline V gives CDR1 GTSNPN, CDR2 SVGIG (reference sequence). The CDR3, as DNA: TGTGCCTGGGCCGGGGGGATTTACAATGAGCAGTTCTTC. Translated, it gives CAWAGGIYNEQFF.

The chain carries TRBV7-9 and TRBJ2-7; a possible D gene is TRBD2 (6 bases). Trimming removed 2 bases at V and 0 bases at J, with 8 bases between. This CDR3 has 14 residues. CDR1 and CDR2 from the germline V gene are SEHNR and FQNEAQ (reference sequence). The CDR3 region has the DNA TGTGCCAGCAGCTTAACCGGGGGCTCCTACGAGCAGTACTTC. Translation gives CASSLTGGSYEQYF.

V usage is TRBV4-1 and J usage is TRBJ2-3; 9 bases map to TRBD1. The germline gives CDR1 MGHRA, CDR2 YSYEKL. The CDR3 spans 18 residues. V shed 0 bases and J 2 bases; nucleotides not matched to a gene: 9. The CDR3 DNA sequence: TGCGCCAGCAGCCAAGAGCAGGGTGGGACAGGGATCACAGATACGCAGTATTTT. Its translation is CASSQEQGGTGITDTQYF.

The chain employs TRBV25-1 and TRBJ1-1; tentative D call: TRBD1 (5 bases). The CDR3 loop spans 16 amino acids. V lost 6 bases to trimming and J lost 3 bases, with 20 bases between them. CDR1 and CDR2 from the germline V gene are MGHDK and SYGVNS. The CDR3 DNA sequence: TGTGCCAGCAGGGAGAGAGGGGCGGGGTGGGACACTGAAGCTTTCTTT. Translation gives CASRERGAGWDTEAFF.

Concerning this clone itself: The junction does not match germline at one end; this may be a read error. The rearrangement links TRBV5-1 to TRBJ1-3, with D tentatively TRBD1 (5 bases). The length of the CDR3 is 15 residues. Germline CDR1 SGHRS, CDR2 YFSETQ. In DNA form, the CDR3 reads TGCGCCAGCAGCTTGACCCAGGGTTTAGGAAAAACCATATATTTT. Translated: CASSLTQGLGKTIYF.

The chain carries TRBV19 and TRBJ2-7, with 11 bases aligning to TRBD1. J was trimmed by 4 bases and V by 8 bases; bases with no gene match: 1. CDR1 and CDR2 (germline): LNHDA, SQIVND (reference sequence). There are 12 residues in the CDR3. As DNA, the CDR3 is TGTGCCAGTGGGGACAGGGGGTACGAGCAGTACTTC. This gives the protein CASGDRGYEQYF.

The chain recombines TRBV5-1 with TRBJ2-2, with 8 bases that match TRBD2. CDR1 SGHRS and CDR2 YFSETQ come from the germline V gene. The CDR3 covers 17 residues. V was pared by 0 bases and J by 3 bases, with 7 bases of the junction left unmatched. This CDR3 reads CASSLAGGTRDTGELFF. The CDR3 DNA is TGCGCCAGCAGCTTGGCAGGCGGGACTAGGGACACCGGGGAGCTGTTTTTT.

V is TRBV6-1 and J is TRBJ1-4; possible D gene TRBD1, 6 bases. Germline V lookup: CDR1 MNHNS, CDR2 SASEGT. The CDR3 length is 15 residues. V gave up 7 bases and J gave up 8 bases, with 20 bases separating them. The DNA of the CDR3 is TGTGCCAGCACAATTGGGGCACAGGGTCGGGAAAAACTGTTTTTT. Protein sequence: CASTIGAQGREKLFF.

The V call is TRBV28, the J call TRBJ2-7; tentative D call: TRBD2 (6 bases). Trimming cost V 6 bases and J 0 bases, with 9 bases left between them. The CDR3 sequence is 13 residues long. The germline CDR1 and CDR2 sequences are MDHEN and SYDVKM. The CDR3 DNA is TGTGCCAGCAGCGCCGGGGGCTCCTACGAGCAGTACTTC. Residues: CASSAGGSYEQYF.

The J gene is TRBJ1-4, the V gene TRBV5-4; 7 bases map to TRBD1. V dropped 4 bases and J dropped 8; count of bases not matched to a gene: 17. The CDR3 is made up of 17 amino acids. Germline CDR1 and CDR2: SGHNT and YYREEE (reference sequence). The CDR3 is CASSHDRVRPSGEKLFF. CDR3 sequence (DNA): TGTGCCAGCAGCCACGACAGGGTACGGCCATCTGGGGAAAAACTGTTTTTT.

The gene calls are TRBV30 and TRBJ2-7, with D maybe TRBD1 (5 bases). The CDR3 consists of 13 residues. Deletions cut 0 bases from V and 4 bases from J, with 10 bases between. The V gene's germline CDR1 is GTSNPN and CDR2 SVGIG (reference sequence). The CDR3, as DNA: TGTGCCTGGAGTGTAGGGGATGGATACGAGCAGTACTTC. This encodes CAWSVGDGYEQYF.

This chain links TRBV6-1 with TRBJ2-1, with TRBD2 matching over 10 bases. V trimming: 7 bases; J trimming: 3 bases; junction bases outside the gene matches: 6. CDR1 is MNHNS, CDR2 SASEGT, per germline. This CDR3 contains 15 residues. The CDR3 DNA reads TGTGCCAGCAAAACACTAGCGGGGCACTACAATGAGCAGTTCTTC. This sequence encodes CASKTLAGHYNEQFF.

V gene TRBV7-9 combines with J gene TRBJ2-2; D may be TRBD1 (5 bases). CDR3 length equals 13 residues. Trimming pared 6 bases from V and 4 bases from J, leaving 9 bases between. Germline V gene sequence: CDR1 SEHNR, CDR2 FQNEAQ (reference sequence). CDR3 protein: CASSYRFTGELFF. In DNA form, the CDR3 reads TGTGCCAGCAGTTACAGGTTCACCGGGGAGCTGTTTTTT.

The chain is built from TRBV10-3 and TRBJ2-7; TRBD1 is a possible D gene (6 bases). V lost 6 bases, J lost 6 bases, and 21 bases lay in between. The CDR3 is made up of 15 amino acids. Germline CDR1 ENHRY, CDR2 SYGVKD. Written as DNA, the CDR3 is TGTGCCATCAGAGGAACAGGGTCCCGAGAGGGCGAGCAGTACTTC. It encodes CAIRGTGSREGEQYF.

The V gene is TRBV2, the J gene TRBJ1-1; unclear D gene. CDR1 is SNHLY, CDR2 FYNNEI, per germline. The ends were cut back, 8 bases at V and 1 base at J, with 11 bases in the middle. The CDR3 extends over 13 amino acids. The CDR3 spells CASRDTENTEAFF. CDR3 nucleotide sequence: TGTGCCAGCCGAGACACAGAGAACACTGAAGCTTTCTTT.

V is TRBV20-1 and J is TRBJ1-1; D is unclear. Germline CDR1 reads DFQATT; CDR2 reads SNEGSKA (reference sequence). The CDR3 spans 10 residues. V gave up 5 bases and J gave up 7 bases, with 8 bases separating them. The chain's CDR3 is CSARVLEAFF. CDR3 nucleotide sequence: TGCAGTGCTCGAGTTCTTGAAGCTTTCTTT.

V usage is TRBV28 and J usage is TRBJ1-4; 11 bases match TRBD1. The CDR3 sequence is 15 residues long. The germline CDR1 and CDR2 sequences are MDHEN and SYDVKM. J was trimmed by 7 bases and V by 6 bases; bases with no gene match: 7. This chain's CDR3 is CASRDRGPGVEKLFF. The CDR3 coding sequence is TGTGCCAGCAGGGACAGGGGGCCGGGTGTTGAAAAACTGTTTTTT.

V gene TRBV29-1 combines with J gene TRBJ1-1; no firm D call. The germline V gene encodes CDR1 SQVTM and CDR2 ANQGSEA. Between the trimmed V and J ends, which lost 8 bases and 4 bases, there was a span of 14 bases. There are 12 residues in the CDR3. The CDR3 region is CSFLWEGTEAFF. For the CDR3, the DNA is TGCAGCTTCTTGTGGGAGGGCACTGAAGCTTTCTTT.